This is a list of T cell receptor beta chains from one sample in a study of metastatic and nonmetastatic thyroid tumors. TCRdb redid the clone calls on the PCR reads using MiXCR. The sample shows 43,000 or so clones, about 4.2% of them seen only once. Sequenced input: blood. The receptors derive from a female donor with papillary thyroid cancer or a benign thyroid nodule (not recorded which). Some clones in this sample may be carry-over from other donors' samples. The CDR3 runs from the conserved cysteine through the conserved F or W. D genes are given only for firm matches. Some rows mark clone size as missing; the rest say once, few, many or name a class of expanded clone.

v_call: TRBV5-4
j_call: TRBJ1-2
clone_size: .
d_call: TRBD1
cdr3_length: 16
cdr3_aa: CASRLGPGQGNYGYTF
cdr3_nt: TGTGCCAGCAGATTGGGCCCCGGACAGGGGAACTATGGCTACACCTTC

v_call: TRBV20-1
j_call: TRBJ2-7
clone_size: many
d_call: TRBD1
cdr3_length: 16
cdr3_aa: CSARGMSDRGAYEQYF
cdr3_nt: TGCAGTGCTAGAGGAATGTCGGACAGGGGAGCCTACGAGCAGTACTTC

v_call: TRBV11-2
j_call: TRBJ1-4
clone_size: .
d_call: TRBD1
cdr3_length: 15
cdr3_aa: CASSWTGGGNEKLFF
cdr3_nt: TGTGCCAGCAGCTGGACAGGGGGCGGTAATGAAAAACTGTTTTTT

v_call: TRBV20-1
j_call: TRBJ1-1
clone_size: many
d_call: .
cdr3_length: 14
cdr3_aa: CSARDDWGTAEAFF
cdr3_nt: TGCAGTGCTAGAGATGACTGGGGAACAGCTGAAGCTTTCTTT

v_call: TRBV6-1
j_call: TRBJ1-2
clone_size: .
d_call: .
cdr3_length: 14
cdr3_aa: CASIPFTGHYGYTF
cdr3_nt: TGTGCCAGCATACCCTTTACAGGTCACTATGGCTACACCTTC

v_call: TRBV6-4
j_call: TRBJ2-1
clone_size: medium-sized
d_call: TRBD2
cdr3_length: 15
cdr3_aa: CASSAGTSGSNEQFF
cdr3_nt: TGTGCCAGCAGTGCCGGGACTAGCGGGAGCAATGAGCAGTTCTTC

v_call: TRBV2
j_call: TRBJ2-1
clone_size: many
d_call: .
cdr3_length: 15
cdr3_aa: CASNEQGSSYNEQFF
cdr3_nt: TGTGCCAGCAACGAACAGGGTAGTTCCTACAATGAGCAGTTCTTC

v_call: TRBV6-5
j_call: TRBJ2-1
clone_size: few
d_call: TRBD1
cdr3_length: 17
cdr3_aa: CASSSIAGQGTTFEQFF
cdr3_nt: TGTGCCAGCAGTTCAATAGCGGGACAGGGGACAACTTTTGAGCAGTTCTTC

v_call: TRBV2
j_call: TRBJ2-7
clone_size: many
d_call: TRBD1
cdr3_length: 15
cdr3_aa: CASRGDRGKPYEQYF
cdr3_nt: TGTGCCAGCAGGGGGGACAGGGGAAAACCCTACGAGCAGTACTTC

v_call: TRBV27
j_call: TRBJ2-5
clone_size: many
d_call: TRBD2
cdr3_length: 15
cdr3_aa: CASMRGGRADETQYF
cdr3_nt: TGTGCCAGCATGCGGGGCGGGAGGGCCGACGAGACCCAGTACTTC

v_call: TRBV12-5
j_call: TRBJ1-2
clone_size: .
d_call: .
cdr3_length: 17
cdr3_aa: CASGLVPVAPPGYGYTF
cdr3_nt: TGTGCTAGTGGTTTGGTACCTGTGGCACCCCCTGGCTATGGCTACACCTTC

v_call: TRBV7-3
j_call: TRBJ2-7
clone_size: few
d_call: TRBD2
cdr3_length: 13
cdr3_aa: CASGASGGGEQYF
cdr3_nt: TGTGCCAGCGGGGCTAGCGGGGGCGGCGAGCAGTACTTC

v_call: TRBV19
j_call: TRBJ2-2
clone_size: .
d_call: TRBD1
cdr3_length: 16
cdr3_aa: CASSSSGRGRPGELFF
cdr3_nt: TGTGCCAGTAGCTCCTCGGGCAGGGGGCGGCCCGGGGAGCTGTTTTTT

v_call: TRBV6-1
j_call: TRBJ1-3
clone_size: many
d_call: .
cdr3_length: 15
cdr3_aa: CASSEIGGRLNTIYF
cdr3_nt: TGTGCCAGCAGTGAAATAGGGGGGCGGCTGAACACCATATATTTT

v_call: TRBV6-1
j_call: TRBJ2-7
clone_size: few
d_call: .
cdr3_length: 16
cdr3_aa: CASSEWVGSYRYEQYF
cdr3_nt: TGTGCCAGCAGTGAATGGGTGGGAAGTTACCGTTACGAGCAGTACTTC

v_call: TRBV6-1
j_call: TRBJ1-2
clone_size: .
d_call: .
cdr3_length: 11
cdr3_aa: CASWRNYGYTF
cdr3_nt: TGTGCCAGCTGGCGAAACTATGGCTACACCTTC

v_call: TRBV3-1
j_call: TRBJ1-2
clone_size: many
d_call: .
cdr3_length: 15
cdr3_aa: CASSQELVLGGGYTF
cdr3_nt: TGTGCCAGCAGCCAAGAGTTAGTATTAGGGGGTGGCTACACCTTC

v_call: TRBV12-3/TRBV12-4
j_call: TRBJ2-1
clone_size: many
d_call: TRBD1
cdr3_length: 15
cdr3_aa: CASSDPGQGNNEQFF
cdr3_nt: TGTGCCAGCAGTGATCCGGGACAGGGTAACAATGAGCAGTTCTTC

v_call: TRBV6-1
j_call: TRBJ1-1
clone_size: few
d_call: .
cdr3_length: 14
cdr3_aa: CASNAVSVNTEAFF
cdr3_nt: TGTGCCAGCAACGCCGTTTCTGTGAACACTGAAGCTTTCTTT

v_call: TRBV10-1
j_call: TRBJ2-2
clone_size: .
d_call: TRBD2
cdr3_length: 18
cdr3_aa: CASSESTIGRANTRELFF
cdr3_nt: TGCGCCAGCAGTGAGTCGACTATCGGGAGGGCGAACACCCGGGAGCTGTTTTTT

v_call: TRBV27
j_call: TRBJ1-2
clone_size: .
d_call: .
cdr3_length: 13
cdr3_aa: CASKVAGAEGYTF
cdr3_nt: TGTGCCAGCAAAGTGGCAGGGGCAGAGGGCTACACCTTC

v_call: TRBV6-1
j_call: TRBJ1-2
clone_size: few
d_call: TRBD1
cdr3_length: 13
cdr3_aa: CASRKGTVYGYTF
cdr3_nt: TGTGCCAGCAGAAAGGGGACAGTCTATGGCTACACCTTC

v_call: TRBV7-9
j_call: TRBJ2-3
clone_size: many
d_call: .
cdr3_length: 16
cdr3_aa: CASSLALAVSTDTQYF
cdr3_nt: TGTGCCAGCAGCTTAGCGCTTGCGGTTAGCACAGATACGCAGTATTTT

v_call: TRBV6-1
j_call: TRBJ1-2
clone_size: few
d_call: .
cdr3_length: 12
cdr3_aa: CASSDGAYGYTF
cdr3_nt: TGTGCCAGCAGTGATGGGGCCTATGGCTACACCTTC

v_call: TRBV9
j_call: TRBJ2-7
clone_size: .
d_call: TRBD2
cdr3_length: 15
cdr3_aa: CASSPRLAITGEQYF
cdr3_nt: TGTGCCAGCAGCCCTCGACTAGCGATAACGGGGGAGCAGTACTTC

v_call: TRBV19
j_call: TRBJ1-5
clone_size: .
d_call: .
cdr3_length: 13
cdr3_aa: CASSGTYNQPQHF
cdr3_nt: TGTGCCAGTTCCGGGACCTATAATCAGCCCCAGCACTTT

v_call: TRBV20-1
j_call: TRBJ2-2
clone_size: .
d_call: .
cdr3_length: 14
cdr3_aa: CSGRTVANTGELFF
cdr3_nt: TGCAGTGGTAGGACGGTGGCGAACACCGGGGAGCTGTTTTTT

v_call: TRBV27
j_call: TRBJ2-7
clone_size: many
d_call: TRBD1
cdr3_length: 14
cdr3_aa: CASSFGQGVGEQYF
cdr3_nt: TGTGCCAGCAGTTTCGGACAGGGGGTTGGCGAGCAGTACTTC

v_call: TRBV14
j_call: TRBJ1-1
clone_size: .
d_call: .
cdr3_length: 15
cdr3_aa: CASSTIGGTNTKAFF
cdr3_nt: TGTGCCAGCAGCACCATTGGGGGCACGAACACTAAAGCTTTCTTT

v_call: TRBV10-3
j_call: TRBJ1-5
clone_size: many
d_call: .
cdr3_length: 16
cdr3_aa: CAISESNRGWGQPQHF
cdr3_nt: TGTGCCATCAGTGAGTCCAATAGGGGTTGGGGGCAGCCCCAGCATTTT